The source of this TCR beta chain is a study of tumor-infiltrating lymphocytes in primary liver carcinoma. The table lists this clonotype with many counts. A primer in the constant region served to generate TCR beta cDNA from roughly 550 ng of total RNA. What produced the TCR beta libraries was three nested multiplex PCR rounds using slightly modified ARM-PCR. PCR rounds one and two used TRBV1-TRBV30 forward primers with a C-beta reverse primer for 9 to 10 cycles each. TCRdb used MiXCR to reprocess the multiplex PCR reads, holding one entry per CDR3 protein. The sample has about 330,000 distinct CDR3 sequences; 65% are singletons. Germline DNA was also extracted, with blood RNA taken from unsorted whole blood. The CDR3 has 11 amino acids. Per the germline V gene, CDR1 is SQVTM and CDR2 is ANQGSEA. V was trimmed by 3 bases and J by 1 base, leaving 3 bases between them.

The source material was peripheral blood. J is TRBJ1-1 and V is TRBV29-1; no firm D call. The clonotype was recovered from a man in his forties with primary liver carcinoma and hepatitis B virus infection. CDR3 region: CSVDPNTEAFF. For the CDR3, the DNA is TGCAGCGTTGATCCGAACACTGAAGCTTTCTTT.